The 28 T cell receptor beta chains below were found in one sample sequenced in a study of cytomegalovirus exposure and HLA in healthy donors. Vbeta (60) and Jbeta (13) primers were used in the PCR. Clones were sequenced by immunoSEQ multiplex PCR, and TCRdb holds only the in-frame ones, with some missing. The sample contains some 96,000 clones, less than 85% of which appear only once. Sequencing was carried out using PBMCs. All receptors derive from an older woman in good health and CMV-seropositive.

The genes are TRBV5-1 and TRBJ2-7, with 9 positions matching TRBD2. The trim removed 4 bases at V and 2 bases at J, leaving 10 bases unmatched. The CDR3 spans 16 residues. The germline CDR1 and CDR2 sequences are SGHRS and YFSETQ. The CDR3 reads CASSLDVSGRPYEQYF. CDR3 in DNA: TGCGCCAGCAGCCTCGACGTCAGCGGGAGGCCCTACGAGCAGTACTTC.

The table lists this clone with a few counts. The chain recombines TRBV4-2 with TRBJ2-2; tentative D call: TRBD2 (6 bases). Trimming cost V 6 bases and J 7 bases, with 12 bases left between them. Germline CDR1 and CDR2: LGHNA and YNFKEQ. This CDR3 is 13 amino acids long. CDR3 residues: CASSREFLGELFF. The CDR3, as DNA: TGTGCCAGCAGTCGGGAGTTTCTCGGGGAGCTGTTTTTT.

The V gene is TRBV2, the J gene TRBJ1-2; D possibly corresponds to TRBD1 (5 bases). CDR1 SNHLY and CDR2 FYNNEI come from the germline V gene. V gave up 8 bases and J gave up 5 bases, with 12 bases separating them. This CDR3 has 12 amino acids. The CDR3 reads CASLRGGYGYTF. In DNA, the CDR3 is TGTGCCAGCTTGAGGGGAGGGTATGGCTACACCTTC.

Here the CDR3 DNA reads TGCAGTGCTAGGGGGGGGATTGAGCAGTTCTTC. It yields the protein CSARGGIEQFF. The chain combines TRBV20-1 with TRBJ2-1, with 7 bases that match TRBD2. The junction had 2 bases not matched to a gene; V was cut back by 3 bases and J by 9 bases. CDR1 and CDR2 (germline): DFQATT, SNEGSKA (reference sequence). The CDR3 extends over 11 amino acids.

The chain couples TRBV5-5 to TRBJ1-2; 7 positions agree with TRBD1. The trim removed 1 base at V and 1 base at J, leaving 4 bases unmatched. The CDR3 has 15 amino acids. Germline V lookup: CDR1 SGHKS, CDR2 YYEKEE (reference sequence). The CDR3 DNA sequence: TGTGCCAGCAGCTTGACCGGGACAGTTAACTATGGCTACACCTTC. It yields the protein CASSLTGTVNYGYTF.

A few counts support this clone. The rearrangement links TRBV6-1 to TRBJ1-2; D not certain. The germline V gene encodes CDR1 MNHNS and CDR2 SASEGT. CDR3 size: 13 residues. V lost 2 bases, J lost 4 bases, and 8 bases lay in between. The CDR3 loop reads CASSENSGYGYTF. The DNA of the CDR3 is TGTGCCAGCAGTGAAAACAGCGGCTATGGCTACACCTTC.

This chain links TRBV6-5 with TRBJ1-3; the match to TRBD1 covers 8 bases. CDR3 size: 15 residues. The ends lost 5 bases at V and 4 bases at J; junction bases unmatched: 7. Germline assignment: CDR1 MNHEY and CDR2 SVGAGI. The CDR3 DNA reads as TGTGCCAGCAGTCGTCAGGGGGCGATCGGAAACACCATATATTTT. Its translation: CASSRQGAIGNTIYF.

The chain couples TRBV19 to TRBJ1-5; 8 bases are a match to TRBD1. The CDR3 consists of 14 residues. The junction had 6 bases not matched to a gene; V was cut back by 4 bases and J by 7 bases. Per germline, CDR1 LNHDA and CDR2 SQIVND (reference sequence). DNA of the CDR3: TGTGCCAGTAGTACCGACAGGGGTTGGCAGCCCCAGCATTTT. Translating gives CASSTDRGWQPQHF.

The rearrangement joins TRBV27 to TRBJ1-2, with 9 bases that match TRBD1. This CDR3 is 14 amino acids long. J was trimmed by 7 bases and V by 6 bases; bases with no gene match: 9. CDR1 and CDR2 from the germline V gene are MNHEY and SMNVEV (reference sequence). CDR3 in amino acids: CASSKQGALGGYTF. CDR3 DNA sequence: TGTGCCAGCAGCAAACAGGGGGCTCTGGGTGGCTACACCTTC.

The rearrangement joins TRBV2 to TRBJ2-1; TRBD2 agrees at 11 bases. The CDR3 is made up of 14 amino acids. Germline assignment: CDR1 SNHLY and CDR2 FYNNEI. V lost 6 bases, J lost 8 bases, and 6 bases stayed unmatched. CDR3 DNA: TGTGCCAGCAGGGGGACTAGCGGCATCGATGAGCAGTTCTTC. Amino acids: CASRGTSGIDEQFF.

The J gene is TRBJ1-3, the V gene TRBV5-1; D perhaps matches TRBD1 (6 bases). Per germline, CDR1 SGHRS and CDR2 YFSETQ. CDR3 length equals 16 residues. The V and J ends lost 0 bases and 2 bases respectively, with 12 bases between them. CDR3 amino acids: CASSLELQGPGNTIYF. Here the CDR3 DNA reads TGCGCCAGCAGCTTGGAGTTACAGGGCCCTGGAAACACCATATATTTT.

The rearrangement joins TRBV18 to TRBJ1-1; unclear D gene. The CDR3 sequence is 13 residues long. Deletions cut 2 bases from V and 4 bases from J, with 8 bases between. Per the germline V gene, CDR1 is KGHSH and CDR2 is LQKENI. The CDR3 loop is CASSPGPRTEAFF. The CDR3, as DNA: TGTGCCAGCTCACCAGGGCCACGCACTGAAGCTTTCTTT.

The chain joins TRBV5-6 to TRBJ1-2; maybe TRBD1 (6 bases). V gave up 1 base and J gave up 2 bases, with 9 bases separating them. This CDR3 is 14 amino acids long. Germline V lookup: CDR1 SGHDT, CDR2 YYEEEE. CDR3 protein: CASSLWDINYGYTF. CDR3 nucleotide sequence: TGTGCCAGCAGCTTGTGGGACATAAACTATGGCTACACCTTC. The complete variable domain, with remaining parts taken from reference TRBV5-6 and TRBJ1-2, reads DAGVTQSPTHLIKTRGQQVTLRCSPKSGHDTVSWYQQALGQGPQFIFQYYEEEERQRGNFPDRFSGHQFPNYSSELNVNALLLGDSALYLCASSLWDINYGYTFGSGTRLTVV.

The genes are TRBV25-1 and TRBJ2-6; unclear D gene. The CDR3 is 17 amino acids. Germline CDR1 is MGHDK and CDR2 is SYGVNS. Trimming took 3 bases from V and 0 from J, leaving 12 bases between them. In DNA, the CDR3 is TGTGCCAGCAGTGACGGCGCCTACAGCTCTGGGGCCAACGTCCTGACTTTC. This codes for CASSDGAYSSGANVLTF.

The chain is built from TRBV11-3 and TRBJ1-1, with D unresolved. Deletions cut 5 bases from V and 1 base from J, with 17 bases between. CDR3 size: 16 residues. CDR1 and CDR2 from the germline V gene are SGHNT and YENEEA. CDR3 sequence reads: CASSPGAWAGNTEAFF. The CDR3 DNA sequence: TGTGCCAGCAGCCCCGGTGCCTGGGCAGGGAACACTGAAGCTTTCTTT.

This clone has only one observation. V is TRBV2 and J is TRBJ2-1; D gene uncertain. Per the germline V gene, CDR1 is SNHLY and CDR2 is FYNNEI. CDR3 length equals 15 residues. V lost 4 bases to trimming and J lost 6 bases, with 16 bases between them. The CDR3 region is CASSARHIELNEQFF. DNA for the CDR3: TGTGCCAGCAGTGCGCGGCACATCGAGCTCAATGAGCAGTTCTTC. Looking up the rest from reference TRBV2 and TRBJ2-1 gives the full variable domain: EPEVTQTPSHQVTQMGQEVILRCVPISNHLYFYWYRQILGQKVEFLVSFYNNEISEKSEIFDDQFSVERPDGSNFTLKIRSTKLEDSAMYFCASSARHIELNEQFFGPGTRLTVL.

This clone showed up just a few times. The chain links TRBV4-1 to TRBJ1-2; D perhaps matches TRBD1 (6 bases). V lost 4 bases to trimming and J lost 8 bases, with 11 bases between them. CDR1 is MGHRA, CDR2 YSYEKL, per germline. The CDR3 consists of 12 residues. CDR3 sequence (DNA): TGCGCCAGCAGCCCGGGGGGGGGCGGCTACACCTTC. Protein sequence: CASSPGGGGYTF.

This clone was seen a handful of times. In DNA form, the CDR3 reads TGTGCCAGTGGCCCCGACTTAAGGGAAAAACTGTTTTTT. Protein sequence: CASGPDLREKLFF. The gene calls are TRBV19 and TRBJ1-4; D gene ambiguous. The CDR3 totals 13 residues. Looked up from germline, CDR1 is LNHDA and CDR2 is SQIVND (reference sequence). The ends were cut back, 8 bases at V and 8 bases at J, with 15 bases in the middle.

The chain uses TRBV19 and TRBJ1-5, with D possibly matching TRBD1 (6 bases). V was pared by 7 bases and J by 3 bases, with 13 bases between. CDR1 LNHDA and CDR2 SQIVND come from the germline V gene (reference sequence). CDR3 size: 14 residues. The CDR3 here is CASTMDSPNQPQHF. The DNA of the CDR3 is TGTGCCAGTACTATGGACAGTCCCAATCAGCCCCAGCATTTT.

This clone was counted a few times. The chain uses TRBV29-1 and TRBJ1-4; D ambiguous. The CDR3 runs to 18 residues. The germline V gene encodes CDR1 SQVTM and CDR2 ANQGSEA. V was pared by 6 bases and J by 0 bases, with 23 bases between. In DNA form, the CDR3 reads TGCAGCGTCGCATCCTCTGGAGGATCCTTTGCAACTAATGAAAAACTGTTTTTT. Encoded protein: CSVASSGGSFATNEKLFF. The full variable domain, completed using reference TRBV29-1 and TRBJ1-4, is SAVISQKPSRDICQRGTSLTIQCQVDSQVTMMFWYRQQPGQSLTLIATANQGSEATYESGFVIDKFPISRPNLTFSTLTVSNMSPEDSSIYLCSVASSGGSFATNEKLFFGSGTQLSVL.

The rearrangement joins TRBV6-6 to TRBJ1-1; D is possibly TRBD1 (5 bases). CDR1 is MNHNY, CDR2 SVGAGI, per germline (reference sequence). This CDR3 region has 15 residues. V was clipped by 6 bases and J by 2 bases, with 16 bases between them. In DNA, the CDR3 is TGTGCCAGCAGAGTTACGGGCGGGGGAAACACTGAAGCTTTCTTT. Translating it yields CASRVTGGGNTEAFF.

The rearrangement uses TRBV25-1 and TRBJ2-7; 12 nucleotides align to TRBD2. This CDR3 comprises 15 residues. The germline V gene encodes CDR1 MGHDK and CDR2 SYGVNS. The trim removed 4 bases at V and 3 bases at J, leaving 4 bases unmatched. CDR3 nucleotide sequence: TGTGCCAGCAGTGCAAGGACTAGCGGGGACTACGAGCAGTACTTC. Residues: CASSARTSGDYEQYF.

The J gene is TRBJ2-1, the V gene TRBV29-1, with 12 bases fitting TRBD2. The V segment lost 4 bases and the J segment 6 bases; nucleotides outside the gene matches: 10. The CDR3 is made up of 16 amino acids. Germline CDR1 reads SQVTM; CDR2 reads ANQGSEA. This CDR3 is CSVGRPPSGRGNEQFF. Here the CDR3 DNA reads TGCAGCGTTGGCCGCCCCCCTAGCGGGAGGGGCAATGAGCAGTTCTTC.

The V and J genes are TRBV10-3 and TRBJ1-2; maybe TRBD1 (5 bases). V was pared by 3 bases and J by 7 bases, with 15 bases between. Germline V lookup: CDR1 ENHRY, CDR2 SYGVKD. The CDR3 is made up of 14 amino acids. The CDR3 reads CAISDRGFVGGYTF. DNA of the CDR3: TGTGCCATCAGTGATCGGGGGTTCGTCGGTGGCTACACCTTC.

In this sample, this clone turned up once. V gene TRBV6-5 combines with J gene TRBJ2-7, with 8 nucleotides matching TRBD2. J gave up 7 bases and V 5 bases, and 7 bases lay outside the gene matches. The germline CDR1 and CDR2 sequences are MNHEY and SVGAGI. CDR3 length equals 13 residues. The CDR3 DNA reads as TGTGCCAGCAGTCCGACTAGCGTGGGGGAGCAGTACTTC. Its translation: CASSPTSVGEQYF.

The chain couples TRBV28 to TRBJ1-2; 11 bases line up with TRBD1. This CDR3 is 15 amino acids long. Unmatched junction bases numbered 8, after V lost 7 bases and J lost 4 bases. Per germline, CDR1 MDHEN and CDR2 SYDVKM. CDR3 DNA: TGTGCCAGCAAGTATAGGACAGGGGGCGTCTATGGCTACACCTTC. This codes for CASKYRTGGVYGYTF.

DNA for the CDR3: TGTGCCAGCAGCCAAGAACCCGCCGGGACAACCTACGAGCAGTACTTC. It is translated as CASSQEPAGTTYEQYF. The gene calls are TRBV4-2 and TRBJ2-7; tentative D call: TRBD1 (6 bases). V was clipped by 0 bases and J by 2 bases, with 14 bases between them. Germline-derived CDR1 and CDR2 are LGHNA and YNFKEQ. The CDR3 is 16 residues long.

The chain joins TRBV2 to TRBJ2-5; 8 bases are shared with TRBD2. V lost 5 bases, J lost 4 bases, and 9 bases stayed unmatched. The length of the CDR3 is 15 residues. CDR1 is SNHLY, CDR2 FYNNEI, per germline. The CDR3 spells CASSTGLAHSETQYF. For the CDR3, the DNA is TGTGCCAGCAGTACTGGACTAGCCCATTCAGAGACCCAGTACTTC.